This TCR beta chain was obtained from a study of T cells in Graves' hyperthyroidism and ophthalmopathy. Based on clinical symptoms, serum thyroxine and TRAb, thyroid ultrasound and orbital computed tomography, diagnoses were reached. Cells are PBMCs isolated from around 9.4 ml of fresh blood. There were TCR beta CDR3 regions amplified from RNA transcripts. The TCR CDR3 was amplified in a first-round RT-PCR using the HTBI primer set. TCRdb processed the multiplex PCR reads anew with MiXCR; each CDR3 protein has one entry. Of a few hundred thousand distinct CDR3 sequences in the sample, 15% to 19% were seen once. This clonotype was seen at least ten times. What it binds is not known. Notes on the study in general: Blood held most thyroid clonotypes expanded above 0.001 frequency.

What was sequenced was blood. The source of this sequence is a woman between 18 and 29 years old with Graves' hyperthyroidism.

The CDR3 loop is CASSPTLGAGNQPQHF. CDR3 sequence (DNA): TGTGCCAGCAGTCCTACCTTAGGCGCGGGCAATCAGCCCCAGCATTTT. V usage is TRBV28 and J usage is TRBJ1-5, with no clear D. The V gene lost 5 bases and the J gene lost 2 bases, with 16 bases spanning the gap. Germline CDR1 and CDR2: MDHEN and SYDVKM. The CDR3 covers 16 residues.